This record covers a single TCR beta chain. Antigen unknown. The CDR3 has 15 amino acids. The V end was cut by 3 bases, the J end by 4 bases, with 18 bases between. In germline, CDR1 is SQVTM, CDR2 ANQGSEA. 13 Jbeta primers and 60 Vbeta primers were used for the PCR. Profiled with immunoSEQ multiplex PCR; TCRdb holds only in-frame clones, not every one. This sample has around 160,000 clones, with 75% to 80% found just once. This sample stems from a study of cytomegalovirus exposure and HLA in healthy donors. Study-wide points: A previous analysis found most TCR beta V segments productive roughly 87% or roughly 30% of the time. Most subjects had HLA-A and HLA-B alleles reportedly predicted accurately by TCR beta sequences. Whilst most TCR sequences proved rare, a subset of public TCRs occurred across many donors.

The chain joins TRBV29-1 to TRBJ1-2, with D possibly TRBD1 on 6 matching bases. The receptor was isolated from a man aged 35 to 55 in good health and CMV-seropositive. What was sequenced was PBMCs. CDR3 coding DNA: TGCAGCGTTGATGAAAAGGGGGGGCGAGTCTATGGCTACACCTTC. Its protein product is CSVDEKGGRVYGYTF.